This TCR beta chain originates from a study of shared clonotypes between healthy human individuals. Study-wide results and limits: Blood alone was sampled, and tissue repertoires likely differ.

Several immunoSEQ plates received, in even portions, the genomic DNA of each subset. Original handling: Filtering differed because ImmunoSEQ produced junction-only sequences that carried no quality scores. TCRdb's copy holds only in-frame clones and misses some; the assay was immunoSEQ multiplex PCR. From that table come the V and J calls and clone size; the DNA was used to work out D and trimming. The sample records about 1.1 million clones, 70% to 80% being singletons. This clone has only one observation. No antigen is known for it. Between the trimmed V and J ends, which lost 6 bases and 4 bases, there was a span of 17 bases. Germline CDR1 reads SGHNT; CDR2 reads YYREEE (reference sequence). The CDR3 totals 14 residues.

Sequenced material: memory CD4+ T cells from PBMCs. Regarding subset: CD45RA-negative fraction. The chain links TRBV5-4 to TRBJ2-7, with D perhaps TRBD1 (6 bases). The origin of this receptor is a man aged 18 to 29 in good health. Some clones in this sample may be carry-over from other donors' samples. The CDR3 DNA reads as TGTGCCAGCACCTGGGGGCAGGGGAAGTACGAGCAGTACTTC. It encodes CASTWGQGKYEQYF.